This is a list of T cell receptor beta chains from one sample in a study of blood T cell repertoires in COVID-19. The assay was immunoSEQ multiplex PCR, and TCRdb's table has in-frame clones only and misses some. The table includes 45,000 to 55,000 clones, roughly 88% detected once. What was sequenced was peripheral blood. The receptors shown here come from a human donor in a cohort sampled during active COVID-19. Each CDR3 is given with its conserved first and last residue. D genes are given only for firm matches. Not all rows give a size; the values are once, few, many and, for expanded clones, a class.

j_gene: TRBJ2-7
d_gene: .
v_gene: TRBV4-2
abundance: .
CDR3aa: CASSQGTVGSYEQYF
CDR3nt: TGTGCCAGCAGCCAAGGTACAGTTGGCTCCTACGAGCAGTACTTC

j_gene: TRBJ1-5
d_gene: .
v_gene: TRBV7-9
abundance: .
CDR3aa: CASSLTESNQPQHF
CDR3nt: TGTGCCAGCAGCTTAACAGAGAGCAATCAGCCCCAGCATTTT

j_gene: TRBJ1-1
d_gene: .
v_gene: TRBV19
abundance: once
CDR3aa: CASRWARQKNTEAFF
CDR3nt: TGTGCCAGTAGGTGGGCGCGACAGAAGAACACTGAAGCTTTCTTT

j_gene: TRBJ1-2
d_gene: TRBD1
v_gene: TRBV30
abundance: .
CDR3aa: CAWSVISGGSYGYTF
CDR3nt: TGTGCCTGGAGTGTAATCTCAGGGGGCAGTTATGGCTACACCTTC

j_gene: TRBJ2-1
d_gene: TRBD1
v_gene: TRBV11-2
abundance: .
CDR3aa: CASIPGQGGNEQFF
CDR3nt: TGTGCCAGCATCCCGGGACAGGGAGGCAATGAGCAGTTCTTC

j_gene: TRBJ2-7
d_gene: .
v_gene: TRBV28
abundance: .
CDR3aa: CASSPSPLFEQYF
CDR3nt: TGTGCCAGCAGTCCCTCCCCCCTTTTCGAGCAGTACTTC

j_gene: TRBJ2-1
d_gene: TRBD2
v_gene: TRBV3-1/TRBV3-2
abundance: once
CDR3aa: CASSSRTSGRFYEQFF
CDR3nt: TGTGCCAGCAGCTCACGGACTAGCGGGAGATTCTATGAGCAGTTCTTC

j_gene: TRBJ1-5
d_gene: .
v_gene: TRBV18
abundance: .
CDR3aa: CASSDDSIISPQHF
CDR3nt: TGTGCCAGCTCAGACGACAGTATCATCAGCCCCCAGCATTTT

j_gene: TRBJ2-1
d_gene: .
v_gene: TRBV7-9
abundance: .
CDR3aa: CASRRTDTGYNEQFF
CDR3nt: TGTGCCAGCAGACGGACAGATACAGGGTACAATGAGCAGTTCTTC

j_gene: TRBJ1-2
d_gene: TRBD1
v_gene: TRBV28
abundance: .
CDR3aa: CASSPWGTGSYGYTF
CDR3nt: TGTGCCAGCAGTCCCTGGGGGACAGGGTCCTATGGCTACACCTTC

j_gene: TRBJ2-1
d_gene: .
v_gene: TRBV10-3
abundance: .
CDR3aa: CAISEGQLSSYNEQFF
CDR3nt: TGTGCCATCAGTGAGGGACAGCTAAGCTCCTACAATGAGCAGTTCTTC

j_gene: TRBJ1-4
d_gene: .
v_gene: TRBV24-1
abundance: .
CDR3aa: CATSESTGTSEKLFF
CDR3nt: TGTGCCACCAGTGAGTCTACAGGGACAAGTGAAAAACTGTTTTTT

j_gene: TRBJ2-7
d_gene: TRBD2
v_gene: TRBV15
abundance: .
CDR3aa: CATSRDQGGSHEQYF
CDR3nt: TGTGCCACCAGCAGAGATCAGGGCGGGAGCCACGAGCAGTACTTC

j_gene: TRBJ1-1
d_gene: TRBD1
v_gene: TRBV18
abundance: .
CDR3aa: CASSQRQGDTEAFF
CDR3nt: TGTGCCAGCTCACAGAGGCAGGGGGACACTGAAGCTTTCTTT

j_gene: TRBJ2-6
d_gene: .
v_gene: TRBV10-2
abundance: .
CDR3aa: CASNMDSSGANVLTF
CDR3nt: TGCGCCAGCAATATGGACAGCTCTGGGGCCAACGTCCTGACTTTC

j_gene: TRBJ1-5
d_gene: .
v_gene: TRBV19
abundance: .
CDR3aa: CASSIVGSYSNQPQHF
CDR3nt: TGTGCCAGTAGTATTGTAGGGAGCTATAGCAATCAGCCCCAGCATTTT

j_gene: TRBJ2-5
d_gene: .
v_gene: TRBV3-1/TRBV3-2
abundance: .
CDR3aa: CASSQSSGRQTQYF
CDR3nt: TGTGCCAGCAGCCAATCCTCTGGGAGGCAGACCCAGTACTTC

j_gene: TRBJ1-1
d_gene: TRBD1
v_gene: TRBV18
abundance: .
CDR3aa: CASSPGQGNTEAFF
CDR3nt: TGTGCCAGCTCACCGGGACAGGGGAATACTGAAGCTTTCTTT

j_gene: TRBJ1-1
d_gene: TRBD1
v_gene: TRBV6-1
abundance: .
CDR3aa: CASSERTGAMNTEAFF
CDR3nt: TGTGCCAGCAGTGAACGGACAGGGGCAATGAACACTGAAGCTTTCTTT

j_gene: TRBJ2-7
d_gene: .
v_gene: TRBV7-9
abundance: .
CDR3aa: CASSLNRDTFYEQYF
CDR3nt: TGTGCCAGCAGCTTGAACCGGGACACTTTCTACGAGCAGTACTTC

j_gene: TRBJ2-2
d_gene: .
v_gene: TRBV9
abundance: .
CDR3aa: CASSVGPARVYTGELFF
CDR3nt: TGTGCCAGCAGCGTCGGACCAGCGAGGGTTTACACCGGGGAGCTGTTTTTT

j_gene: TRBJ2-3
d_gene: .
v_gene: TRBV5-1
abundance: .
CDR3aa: CASSSLQGYADTQYF
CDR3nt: TGCGCCAGCAGCTCATTACAGGGTTACGCAGATACGCAGTATTTT

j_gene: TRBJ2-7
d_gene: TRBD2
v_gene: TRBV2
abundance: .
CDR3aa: CASSVRTSGFDEQYF
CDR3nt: TGTGCCAGCAGTGTCCGGACTAGCGGGTTCGACGAGCAGTACTTC

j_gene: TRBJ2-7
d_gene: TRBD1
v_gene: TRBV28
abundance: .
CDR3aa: CASSPRGTSYYEQYF
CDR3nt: TGTGCCAGCAGCCCCAGGGGGACCTCCTACTACGAGCAGTACTTC

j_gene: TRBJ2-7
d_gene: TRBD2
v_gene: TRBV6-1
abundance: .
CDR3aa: CASSAGLAGRLLNEQYF
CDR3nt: TGTGCCAGCAGTGCGGGACTAGCGGGAAGACTACTCAACGAGCAGTACTTC

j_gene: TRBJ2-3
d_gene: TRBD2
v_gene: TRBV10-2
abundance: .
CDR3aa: CASSEETLAGAPDTQYF
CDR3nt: TGCGCCAGCAGTGAGGAGACCTTAGCGGGAGCGCCAGATACGCAGTATTTT

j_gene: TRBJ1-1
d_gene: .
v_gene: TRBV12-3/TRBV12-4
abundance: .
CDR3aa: CASSLVGGTEAFF
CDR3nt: TGTGCCAGCAGTTTAGTAGGGGGAACTGAAGCTTTCTTT

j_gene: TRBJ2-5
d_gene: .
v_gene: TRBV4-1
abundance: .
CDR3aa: CASARSGSQQETQYF
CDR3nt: TGCGCCAGCGCCCGTTCGGGATCACAGCAAGAGACCCAGTACTTC

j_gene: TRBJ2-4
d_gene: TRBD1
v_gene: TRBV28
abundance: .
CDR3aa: CASSSPTGGGKNIQYF
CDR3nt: TGTGCCAGCAGTTCCCCGACAGGGGGCGGCAAAAACATTCAGTACTTC